A selection of T cell receptor beta chains follows, all from one sample in a study of blood T cells in healthy people across ages. TCRdb re-called the 5' RACE reads through MiXCR, storing one row per CDR3 protein. Among hundreds of thousands of distinct CDR3 sequences, under 35% were seen once, and the ten largest hold about 18%. The sample taken for sequencing was blood. Receptors were obtained from a woman older than 75 in good health. The conserved cysteine and the conserved F or W are not part of the CDR3 here. The order of the fields is V gene, J gene, CDR3 protein.

TRBV4-2	TRBJ2-4	ASSQVSGQSTGLAKNIQY
TRBV2	TRBJ1-1	ASSAKGPPGGTEAF
TRBV12-3/TRBV12-4	TRBJ2-3	ASSFSGRVETDTQY
TRBV29-1	TRBJ2-1	SVETTTGNEQF
TRBV27	.	ASSLTPTVNEQY
TRBV7-9	TRBJ2-5	ASSLPGDGQY
TRBV20-1	TRBJ2-3	SAGLAGVTDTQY
TRBV11-2	TRBJ2-1	ASSPQRGDYNEQF
TRBV19	TRBJ1-4	ASSIPATNEKLF
TRBV7-8	TRBJ2-5	ASSVGVGRETQY
TRBV30	TRBJ2-1	AWSVLSADQF
TRBV20-1	TRBJ2-1	SAPGLSSYNEQF
TRBV7-2	TRBJ1-1	ASSLVQGAGEAF
TRBV4-1	TRBJ1-6	ASSQGSTGRGSPLH
TRBV6-4	TRBJ2-5	ASIGLAGACEQY
TRBV7-9	TRBJ2-5	ASSLASGQGGETQY
TRBV7-2	TRBJ2-1	ASSLELDRYNEQF
TRBV11-2	TRBJ1-1	ASSPGLLNTEAF
TRBV10-3	TRBJ2-3	AISYSSRSDTQY
TRBV10-3	TRBJ2-7	AISDGRNSYEQY
TRBV5-1	TRBJ2-7	ASSPGLAGDEQY
TRBV7-9	TRBJ1-6	ASSLGDLKNSPLH
TRBV28	TRBJ2-1	ASSSLIAGGKQF
TRBV20-1	TRBJ2-7	SAKAGPYEQY
TRBV28	TRBJ2-3	ASSFDARVDTQY
TRBV6-5	TRBJ2-7	ASRFSSGNYEQY
TRBV6-6	TRBJ2-3	ASRFLGQPQDTQY
TRBV24-1	TRBJ2-3	ATSDFGQTSTDTQY
TRBV5-1	TRBJ2-4	ASSLEQGATRQNIQY
TRBV12-3/TRBV12-4	TRBJ1-6	ASNRIEDSPLH
TRBV27	TRBJ2-3	ASRRAGLAGGSVDTQY
TRBV5-1	TRBJ2-2	ASSLEDRGPTNTGELF